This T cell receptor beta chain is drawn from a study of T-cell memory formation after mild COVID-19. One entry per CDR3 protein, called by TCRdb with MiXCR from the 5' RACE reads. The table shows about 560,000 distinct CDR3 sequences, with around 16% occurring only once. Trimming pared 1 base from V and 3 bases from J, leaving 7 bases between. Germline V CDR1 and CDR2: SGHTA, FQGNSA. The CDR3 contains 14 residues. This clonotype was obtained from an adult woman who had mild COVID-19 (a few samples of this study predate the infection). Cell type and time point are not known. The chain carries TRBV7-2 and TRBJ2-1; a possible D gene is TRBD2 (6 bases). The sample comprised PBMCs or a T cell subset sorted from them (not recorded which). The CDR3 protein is CASSLGRDYNEQFF. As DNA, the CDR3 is TGTGCCAGCAGCTTAGGGCGGGACTACAATGAGCAGTTCTTC.